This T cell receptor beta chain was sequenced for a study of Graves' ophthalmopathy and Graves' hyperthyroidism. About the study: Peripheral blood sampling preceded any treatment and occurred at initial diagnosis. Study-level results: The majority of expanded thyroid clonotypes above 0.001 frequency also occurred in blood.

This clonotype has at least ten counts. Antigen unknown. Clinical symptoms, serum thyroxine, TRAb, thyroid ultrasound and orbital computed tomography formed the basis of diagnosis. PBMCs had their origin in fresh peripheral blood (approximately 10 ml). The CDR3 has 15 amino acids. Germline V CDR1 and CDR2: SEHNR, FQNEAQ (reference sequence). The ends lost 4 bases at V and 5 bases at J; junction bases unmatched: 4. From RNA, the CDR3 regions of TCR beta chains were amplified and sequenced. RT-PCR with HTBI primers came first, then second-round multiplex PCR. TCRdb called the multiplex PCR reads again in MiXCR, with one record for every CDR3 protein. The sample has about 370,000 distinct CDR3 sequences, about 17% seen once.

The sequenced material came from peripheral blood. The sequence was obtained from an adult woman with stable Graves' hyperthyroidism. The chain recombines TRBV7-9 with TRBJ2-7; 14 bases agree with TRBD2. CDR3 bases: TGTGCCAGCAGCTCGACTAGCGGGAGGGCCCACGAGCAGTACTTC. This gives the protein CASSSTSGRAHEQYF.